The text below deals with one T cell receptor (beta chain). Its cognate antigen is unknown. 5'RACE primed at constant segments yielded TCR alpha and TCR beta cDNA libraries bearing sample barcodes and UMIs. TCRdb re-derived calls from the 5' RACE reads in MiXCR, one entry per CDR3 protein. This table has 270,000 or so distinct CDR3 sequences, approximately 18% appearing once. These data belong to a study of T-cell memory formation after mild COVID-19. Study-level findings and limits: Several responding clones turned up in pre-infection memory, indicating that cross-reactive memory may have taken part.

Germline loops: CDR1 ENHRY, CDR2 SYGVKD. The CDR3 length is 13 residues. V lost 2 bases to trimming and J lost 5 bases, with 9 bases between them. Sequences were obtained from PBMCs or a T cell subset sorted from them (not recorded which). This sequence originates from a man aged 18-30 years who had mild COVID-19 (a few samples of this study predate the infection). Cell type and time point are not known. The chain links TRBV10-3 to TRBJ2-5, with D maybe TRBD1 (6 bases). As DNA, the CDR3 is TGTGCCATCAGTGAGGTTCAGGGGGAGACCCAGTACTTC. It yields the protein CAISEVQGETQYF.